This TCR beta chain was retrieved from a study of immune evolution from preneoplasia to lung adenocarcinoma. V was trimmed by 4 bases and J by 7 bases, leaving 12 bases between them. The CDR3 loop spans 13 amino acids. The germline gives CDR1 SGHRS, CDR2 YFSETQ. Repertoires were generated with immunoSEQ multiplex PCR, while TCRdb's copy carries only in-frame clones and drops some. The sample lists approximately 6,600 clones, approximately 72% occurring once. Comments on this clone: The antigen is unknown.

Study-wide results and limits: Normal lung had highest clonality; later lesions appeared denser, more diverse. Top clone share appeared to fall from AAH through AIS, MIA, adenocarcinoma.

This sequence was found in an older donor with lung adenocarcinoma. This sequence joins TRBV5-1 and TRBJ2-1; D may be TRBD2 (6 bases). Sequenced: FFPE adjacent normal lung tissue. The CDR3, as DNA: TGCGCCAGCAGCCGGGCGGCGGGAAATGAGCAGTTCTTC. It translates to CASSRAAGNEQFF.